Only a few counts were recorded for the clone carrying this T cell receptor beta chain. This record belongs to a study of cytomegalovirus exposure and HLA in healthy donors. Sequencing was performed with immunoSEQ multiplex PCR; in TCRdb, only in-frame clones are kept and a portion is missing. The sample includes 250,000 to 300,000 clones, 65% to 90% seen only once; the top ten take less than 1.2%. Trimming pared 4 bases from V and 0 bases from J, leaving 13 bases between. Germline values: CDR1 GTSNPN, CDR2 SVGIG (reference sequence). The CDR3 consists of 15 residues. The TCR sequence derives from a woman younger than 35 in good health and CMV-seronegative. What was sequenced was PBMCs. The V call is TRBV30, the J call TRBJ1-5, with a weak D call TRBD1 (6 bases). The CDR3 DNA is TGTGCCTGGACTTCCCGGGACATTAGCAATCAGCCCCAGCATTTT. It codes for CAWTSRDISNQPQHF. Full variable domain (rest looked up from reference TRBV30 and TRBJ1-5): SQTIHQWPATLVQPVGSPLSLECTVEGTSNPNLYWYRQAAGRGLQLLFYSVGIGQISSEVPQNLSASRPQDRQFILSSKKLLLSDSGFYLCAWTSRDISNQPQHFGDGTRLSIL.